These 20 T cell receptor beta chains originate from one sample sequenced in a study of cytotoxic CD8 clonotypes in ibrutinib-treated CLL. Generated by immunoSEQ multiplex PCR, the TCRdb table keeps only in-frame clones and is missing some. This sample has fewer than 150,000 clones, with roughly 84% found just once. The sample in question was PBMCs, obtained after 24 months of ibrutinib treatment. The receptors here all came from a human donor with chronic lymphocytic leukemia.

The J gene is TRBJ2-7, the V gene TRBV7-6; D might be TRBD1 (6 bases). The CDR3 has 14 amino acids. V gave up 3 bases and J gave up 2 bases, with 11 bases separating them. Germline CDR1 reads SGHVS; CDR2 reads FNYEAQ. For the CDR3, the DNA is TGTGCCAGCAGCTTGGGACACGCCGCCTACGAGCAGTACTTC. As protein: CASSLGHAAYEQYF. The full variable domain, with the rest looked up from reference TRBV7-6 and TRBJ2-7, is GAGVSQSPRYKVTKRGQDVALRCDPISGHVSLYWYRQALGQGPEFLTYFNYEAQQDKSGLPNDRFSAERPEGSISTLTIQRTEQRDSAMYRCASSLGHAAYEQYFGPGTRLTVT.

This chain links TRBV28 with TRBJ2-5; D is perhaps TRBD1 (6 bases). Germline CDR1 MDHEN, CDR2 SYDVKM. V lost 6 bases and J lost 4, with 12 bases in between. This CDR3 has 13 amino acids. The CDR3 is CASRSQGSETQYF. CDR3 sequence (DNA): TGTGCCAGCAGGTCCCAGGGGTCAGAGACCCAGTACTTC.

This chain uses TRBV11-3 with TRBJ1-6, with D unresolved. Germline V CDR1 and CDR2: SGHNT, YENEEA. V lost 1 base, J lost 5 bases, and 6 bases lay in between. The length of the CDR3 is 14 residues. The CDR3 is CASSLGGNNSPLHF. CDR3 in DNA: TGTGCCAGCAGCTTAGGGGGAAATAATTCACCCCTCCACTTT.

The chain combines TRBV2 with TRBJ2-3; the D gene could be TRBD1 or TRBD2 (6 bases each). Between the trimmed V and J ends, which lost 2 bases and 1 base, there was a span of 13 bases. The germline CDR1 and CDR2 sequences are SNHLY and FYNNEI. The CDR3 spans 16 residues. Written as DNA, the CDR3 is TGTGCCAGCAGTGAACGGGGGCCCTCGGGCACAGATACGCAGTATTTT. This gives the protein CASSERGPSGTDTQYF.

This clone came up once. This rearrangement joins TRBV14 to TRBJ2-1; maybe TRBD2 (7 bases). Between the trimmed V and J ends, which lost 0 bases and 2 bases, there was a span of 14 bases. Germline values: CDR1 SGHDN, CDR2 FVKESK. The CDR3 has 17 amino acids. CDR3 DNA sequence: TGTGCCAGCAGCCAAGATATGTGGCGGGGGCCCTACAATGAGCAGTTCTTC. This encodes CASSQDMWRGPYNEQFF.

This clone was observed a single time. The chain links TRBV18 to TRBJ1-5; D not resolved. V lost 2 bases and J lost 2, with 10 bases in between. Germline V gene data show CDR1 as KGHSH and CDR2 as LQKENI. The CDR3 sequence is 15 residues long. CDR3 DNA: TGTGCCAGCTCACCATTCGCCCAGGGCAATCAGCCCCAGCATTTT. Translating gives CASSPFAQGNQPQHF.

The rearrangement uses TRBV15 and TRBJ1-5; 7 nucleotides agree with TRBD1. CDR3 length: 12 amino acids. Trimming at V came to 2 bases and at J to 16 bases, leaving 8 bases not matched to a gene. Germline assignment: CDR1 LNHNV and CDR2 YYDKDF (reference sequence). CDR3 nucleotides: TGTGCCACCAGCAGACCGGACAGGTCCCTCCATTTT. Encoded protein: CATSRPDRSLHF. The whole variable domain, filled in from reference TRBV15 and TRBJ1-5, reads DAMVIQNPRYQVTQFGKPVTLSCSQTLNHNVMYWYQQKSSQAPKLLFHYYDKDFNNEADTPDNFQSRRPNTSFCFLDIRSPGLGDTAMYLCATSRPDRSLHFGDGTRLSIL.

This chain uses TRBV11-2 with TRBJ2-5, with D tentatively TRBD2 (6 bases). CDR1 and CDR2 (germline): SGHAT, FQNNGV. V shed 5 bases and J shed 2 bases, with 15 bases lying between them. The CDR3 is 15 residues long. The CDR3 loop is CASSPRGWGQETQYF. The CDR3 DNA reads as TGTGCCAGCAGCCCACGGGGGTGGGGGCAAGAGACCCAGTACTTC.

The genes are TRBV6-5 and TRBJ2-5; 7 bases map to TRBD1. V was pared by 6 bases and J by 7 bases, with 14 bases of the junction left unmatched. In germline, CDR1 is MNHEY, CDR2 SVGAGI. CDR3 length: 15 residues. The CDR3 reads CASSLTGQSPRTQYF. DNA for the CDR3: TGTGCCAGCAGCCTAACGGGACAGAGTCCTCGGACCCAGTACTTC.

This clone has a handful of counts. The chain links TRBV7-8 to TRBJ2-7; TRBD1 is a possible D gene (5 bases). V dropped 4 bases and J dropped 5 bases, with 9 bases sitting between them. The germline gives CDR1 SGHVS, CDR2 FQNEAQ. The length of the CDR3 is 12 residues. This chain's CDR3 is CASSSSRDEQYF. CDR3 bases: TGTGCCAGCAGCTCCAGCAGGGACGAGCAGTACTTC.

The V call is TRBV4-3, the J call TRBJ2-6; D perhaps matches TRBD1 (6 bases). Germline loops: CDR1 LGHNA, CDR2 YSLEER. The CDR3 is made up of 15 amino acids. The germline V and J ends were trimmed by 1 base and 12 bases, with 16 bases remaining between them. The CDR3 spells CASSQAFRTDFVLTF. Here the CDR3 DNA reads TGCGCCAGCAGCCAAGCGTTCCGGACAGATTTCGTCCTGACTTTC.

The rearrangement links TRBV6-1 to TRBJ2-2; weak D call: TRBD2 (5 bases). Per the germline V gene, CDR1 is MNHNS and CDR2 is SASEGT. The length of the CDR3 is 14 residues. The V and J ends lost 3 bases and 6 bases respectively, with 11 bases between them. The CDR3 DNA reads as TGTGCCAGCAGTGATCTTCTGGGAGCCGGGGAGCTGTTTTTT. Translated, it gives CASSDLLGAGELFF.

This rearrangement joins TRBV27 to TRBJ1-6; TRBD1 matches at 7 bases. V gave up 0 bases and J gave up 1 base; unmatched junction bases: 18. Germline V gene data show CDR1 as MNHEY and CDR2 as SMNVEV (reference sequence). The CDR3 loop spans 22 amino acids. The CDR3, as DNA: TGTGCCAGCAGTTTATCAAAGTCTCAGGGGGTGTTTTTGGGTTCCTATAATTCACCCCTCCACTTT. It encodes CASSLSKSQGVFLGSYNSPLHF.

The chain carries TRBV19 and TRBJ1-6, with D maybe TRBD1 (5 bases). The CDR3 is 14 amino acids. V was pared by 3 bases and J by 8 bases, with 11 bases between. The germline CDR1 and CDR2 sequences are LNHDA and SQIVND (reference sequence). CDR3 protein: CASSMGQGYSPLHF. CDR3 nucleotides: TGTGCCAGTAGTATGGGGCAGGGCTATTCACCCCTCCACTTT.

This chain connects TRBV28 to TRBJ2-7; 7 bases match TRBD1. The CDR3 runs to 14 residues. V lost 3 bases, J lost 4 bases, and 6 bases stayed unmatched. CDR1 MDHEN and CDR2 SYDVKM come from the germline V gene. CDR3 nucleotide sequence: TGTGCCAGCAGTTTCCCGGGACAGAGATACGAGCAGTACTTC. Protein: CASSFPGQRYEQYF.

The V and J genes are TRBV10-3 and TRBJ1-2, with TRBD1 as a possible D gene (5 bases). The germline V and J ends were trimmed by 6 bases and 4 bases, with 15 bases remaining between them. Looked up from germline, CDR1 is ENHRY and CDR2 is SYGVKD. CDR3 size: 14 residues. CDR3 in amino acids: CAISDQGVGYGYTF. The CDR3 DNA sequence: TGTGCCATCAGCGACCAGGGTGTAGGCTATGGCTACACCTTC.

The rearrangement joins TRBV15 to TRBJ1-1, with TRBD1 identical over 10 bases. CDR1 and CDR2 (germline): LNHNV, YYDKDF (reference sequence). The CDR3 length is 17 residues. V was pared by 5 bases and J by 3 bases, with 12 bases of the junction left unmatched. In DNA, the CDR3 is TGTGCCACCAGCTTCGACAGGGGGCCGTTCGGCGACACTGAAGCTTTCTTT. This sequence encodes CATSFDRGPFGDTEAFF. The full variable domain, rest sourced from reference TRBV15 and TRBJ1-1, is DAMVIQNPRYQVTQFGKPVTLSCSQTLNHNVMYWYQQKSSQAPKLLFHYYDKDFNNEADTPDNFQSRRPNTSFCFLDIRSPGLGDTAMYLCATSFDRGPFGDTEAFFGQGTRLTVV.

The chain is built from TRBV18 and TRBJ1-1; a possible D gene is TRBD1 (5 bases). V was cut by 3 bases and J by 5 bases, with 16 bases left in between. CDR1 and CDR2 (germline): KGHSH, LQKENI. The CDR3 is made up of 15 amino acids. The CDR3 DNA sequence: TGTGCCAGCTCACCCGCGAACCGGGGCTTTACTGAAGCTTTCTTT. It is translated as CASSPANRGFTEAFF.

The gene calls are TRBV25-1 and TRBJ2-1, with D unresolved. V lost 6 bases and J lost 4, with 7 bases in between. This CDR3 region has 12 residues. Germline loops: CDR1 MGHDK, CDR2 SYGVNS. In nucleotides, the CDR3 is TGTGCCAGCAGCCAAAATTACAATGAGCAGTTCTTC. It translates to CASSQNYNEQFF. The whole variable domain, filled in from reference TRBV25-1 and TRBJ2-1, reads EADIYQTPRYLVIGTGKKITLECSQTMGHDKMYWYQQDPGMELHLIHYSYGVNSTEKGDLSSESTVSRIRTEHFPLTLESARPSHTSQYLCASSQNYNEQFFGPGTRLTVL.

The V gene is TRBV29-1, the J gene TRBJ1-2, with TRBD1 matching 8 bases. V was pared by 7 bases and J by 3 bases, with 7 bases of the junction left unmatched. The CDR3 length is 13 residues. Germline CDR1 reads SQVTM; CDR2 reads ANQGSEA. The CDR3 coding sequence is TGCAGCGCCCGACAGGGGACTTACTATGGCTACACCTTC. This codes for CSARQGTYYGYTF.